Shown below are 8 T cell receptor beta chains from a single sample sequenced in a study of CXCR3-negative and CXCR3-positive naive CD8 T cells. Findings and caveats of the study: Naive cells with CXCR3 showed TRB CDR3s that were more hydrophobic than those in CXCR3-negative naive cells.

Their specific antigens are unknown. 5' RACE with UMI labels generated the TRB cDNA libraries. TCRdb reprocessed the 5' RACE reads; each CDR3 protein has one entry and no DNA is given. Recorded for this sample: some 150,000 distinct CDR3 sequences. Sample: naive CXCR3+ CD8+ T cells from blood. Stated subset: CD45RO-CCR7+CD27+CD95- naive CD8+ T cells expressing CXCR3 (TNR3+). Source of these receptors: a human donor in good health. Some clones in this sample may be carry-over from other donors' samples.

The V gene is TRBV5-1, the J gene TRBJ2-1. The CDR3 has 13 residues. Germline lookup yields CDR1 SGHRS and CDR2 YFSETQ. CDR3 amino acids: CASSLVSYNEQFF.

The chain joins TRBV30 to TRBJ1-3; the TRBD1 assignment by TCRdb is unverifiable without DNA. Per the germline V gene, CDR1 is GTSNPN and CDR2 is SVGIG (reference sequence). This CDR3 comprises 15 residues. CDR3 amino acids: CARSVEAASGNTIYF.

V gene TRBV6-2 or TRBV6-3 combines with J gene TRBJ2-1; checking the TCRdb D call of TRBD2 is not possible without DNA. The CDR3 length is 14 residues. Germline V gives CDR1 MNHEY, CDR2 SVGEGT. The CDR3 sequence is CASTGTSGNREQFF.

V and J are TRBV19 and TRBJ1-2; TCRdb's D call of TRBD1 is untestable without DNA. The CDR3 runs 15 residues. From germline, CDR1 is LNHDA and CDR2 SQIVND (reference sequence). CDR3: CASTYGTGETYGYTF.

The rearrangement links TRBV7-2 to TRBJ1-4. The CDR3 is 13 residues long. Germline V gene sequence: CDR1 SGHTA, CDR2 FQGNSA. CDR3 sequence: CASSLGSGEKLFF.

The V and J genes are TRBV12-3 or TRBV12-4 and TRBJ2-7; TCRdb's D call, TRBD2, is unchecked because there is no DNA. This CDR3 region has 15 residues. The CDR3 region is CASSLGLATIYEQYF.

J is TRBJ2-3 and V is TRBV12-3 or TRBV12-4; TCRdb outputs TRBD1, but without DNA this stays unchecked. The CDR3 length is 17 residues. CDR3 region: CASSLAGGPSRTDTQYF.

The chain couples TRBV6-6 to TRBJ2-1; lacking DNA, the TRBD2 call made by TCRdb goes unchecked. The CDR3 contains 15 residues. Germline values: CDR1 MNHNY, CDR2 SVGAGI (reference sequence). CDR3 region: CASSWGEGVYNEQFF.